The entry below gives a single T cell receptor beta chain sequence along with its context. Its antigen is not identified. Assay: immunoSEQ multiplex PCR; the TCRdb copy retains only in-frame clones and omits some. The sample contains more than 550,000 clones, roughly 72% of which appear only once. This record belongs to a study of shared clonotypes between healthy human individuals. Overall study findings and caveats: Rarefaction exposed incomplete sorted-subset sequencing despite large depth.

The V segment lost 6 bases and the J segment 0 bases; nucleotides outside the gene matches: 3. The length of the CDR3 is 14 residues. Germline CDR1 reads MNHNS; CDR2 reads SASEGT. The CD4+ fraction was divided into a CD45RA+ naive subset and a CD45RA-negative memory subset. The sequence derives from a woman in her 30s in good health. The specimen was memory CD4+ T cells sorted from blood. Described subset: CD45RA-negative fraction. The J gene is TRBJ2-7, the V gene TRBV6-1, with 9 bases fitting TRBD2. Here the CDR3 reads CASRGGGASYEQYF. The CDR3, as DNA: TGTGCCAGCAGGGGCGGGGGGGCCTCCTACGAGCAGTACTTC.